One TCR beta chain is described in this entry. The record originates from a study of blood T cell repertoires in COVID-19. Study-level information: Donors in the United States, Italy and Spain gave samples during acute or convalescent COVID-19. From T cells, B-cell-depleted T cells, or PBMCs came the material, which was cDNA or gDNA.

The age range of participants was about 18 to 100 years, with residence in more than 20 US areas. Cohort placement rested on clinical history that participants reported themselves. Germline trimming cut 3 bases from V and 2 bases from J; bases unmatched to any gene: 13. This CDR3 is 19 amino acids long. CDR1 and CDR2 (germline): LNHDA, SQIVND (reference sequence). Data came from immunoSEQ multiplex PCR; TCRdb stores just in-frame clones and leaves some out. The top ten hold 3.5% to 4% of the sample, which has under 250,000 clones, roughly 91% seen once. The chain has TRBV19 and TRBJ1-1; 12 bases agree with TRBD1. The material sequenced was PBMCs or T cells enriched from blood (not recorded which). The clonotype originates from a woman younger than 45 with acute COVID-19. The CDR3 coding sequence is TGTGCCAGTAGTATTCGGGGGAGGGGACAGGGGGCGAGAAACACTGAAGCTTTCTTT. Translation: CASSIRGRGQGARNTEAFF.